Presented here are 9 T cell receptor beta chains from one specimen sequenced in a study of OX40 agonist ivuxolimab in advanced cancers. Measured with immunoSEQ multiplex PCR; TCRdb has only the in-frame clones, and not every one. This table holds tens of thousands of clones, under 90% found once. The starting material was CD4+ or CD8+ T cells sorted from blood, obtained in a trial of the OX40 agonist ivuxolimab. Source of these receptors: an adult with an advanced solid tumor such as melanoma, head and neck, liver or kidney cancer.

The rearrangement links TRBV27 to TRBJ2-5; D is ambiguous. The V end lost 3 bases, the J end lost 1 base, and 6 bases lay between the germline ends. Germline CDR1 MNHEY, CDR2 SMNVEV (reference sequence). This CDR3 contains 13 residues. The CDR3 region is CASSFLGQETQYF. The CDR3 coding sequence is TGTGCCAGCAGTTTTTTGGGCCAAGAGACCCAGTACTTC.

This chain links TRBV28 with TRBJ1-5, with D possibly TRBD1 on 6 matching bases. The V end lost 8 bases, the J end lost 6 bases, and 11 bases lay between the germline ends. Germline-derived CDR1 and CDR2 are MDHEN and SYDVKM. The CDR3 covers 12 residues. CDR3 sequence (DNA): TGTGCCAGCGGCAGGGGCTCTCAGCCCCAGCATTTT. Protein product: CASGRGSQPQHF.

This clone has just a few counts. This chain connects TRBV18 to TRBJ2-3, with 7 nucleotides matching TRBD1. Germline-derived CDR1 and CDR2 are KGHSH and LQKENI. The V segment lost 4 bases and the J segment 4 bases; nucleotides outside the gene matches: 11. This CDR3 spans 16 amino acids. DNA for the CDR3: TGTGCCAGCTCACGGTGGGACAGCAAAGAATCAGATACGCAGTATTTT. It codes for CASSRWDSKESDTQYF.

The rearrangement uses TRBV4-2 and TRBJ2-1; TRBD2 agrees at 10 bases. The CDR3 sequence is 17 residues long. V was clipped by 0 bases and J by 3 bases; unmatched bases: 5. From germline, CDR1 is LGHNA and CDR2 YNFKEQ. The CDR3 DNA is TGTGCCAGCAGCCAAGATTTGGCTAGCGGGGGCTACAATGAGCAGTTCTTC. As protein: CASSQDLASGGYNEQFF.

The CDR3 DNA follows: TGTGCCAGCAGTGAAGTGGCTAGCGGTGCCTACGAGCAGTACTTC. This codes for CASSEVASGAYEQYF. The rearrangement joins TRBV6-1 to TRBJ2-7; 7 positions agree with TRBD2. The junction had 5 bases not matched to a gene; V was cut back by 1 base and J by 2 bases. Looked up from germline, CDR1 is MNHNS and CDR2 is SASEGT. The CDR3 has 15 amino acids.

This clone has a single count. This sequence joins TRBV19 and TRBJ1-5; unclear D gene. Per germline, CDR1 LNHDA and CDR2 SQIVND (reference sequence). With 6 bases removed from V and 8 bases from J, the gap between germline ends came to 23 bases. The CDR3 has 16 amino acids. DNA for the CDR3: TGTGCCAGTAGCATGGGCGTCCGACCGATCGGGGAGCCCCAGCATTTT. Amino acid sequence: CASSMGVRPIGEPQHF.

This sequence joins TRBV7-2 and TRBJ1-4; the D is unclear. This CDR3 has 15 amino acids. Germline CDR1 SGHTA, CDR2 FQGNSA. The germline V and J ends were trimmed by 5 bases and 8 bases, with 18 bases remaining between them. The CDR3: CASSPSARLGEKLFF. The CDR3 DNA follows: TGTGCCAGCAGCCCATCGGCCAGGTTGGGGGAAAAACTGTTTTTT.

This rearrangement joins TRBV5-4 to TRBJ2-7; D may be TRBD1 (6 bases). Trimming stripped 7 bases from V and 1 base from J, with 12 bases between. Germline V CDR1 and CDR2: SGHNT, YYREEE (reference sequence). This CDR3 spans 13 amino acids. The CDR3 loop is CASLGDNSYEQYF. CDR3 in DNA: TGTGCCAGCCTCGGGGACAATTCCTACGAGCAGTACTTC.

The J gene is TRBJ1-5, the V gene TRBV28; 9 nucleotides line up with TRBD1. The CDR3 runs to 19 residues. CDR1 and CDR2 (germline): MDHEN, SYDVKM. Trimming removed 3 bases from V and 1 base from J; junction bases left unmatched: 13. CDR3 in amino acids: CASSFLPRTGVTSNQPQHF. For the CDR3, the DNA is TGTGCCAGCAGTTTCCTCCCACGGACAGGGGTAACGAGCAATCAGCCCCAGCATTTT.